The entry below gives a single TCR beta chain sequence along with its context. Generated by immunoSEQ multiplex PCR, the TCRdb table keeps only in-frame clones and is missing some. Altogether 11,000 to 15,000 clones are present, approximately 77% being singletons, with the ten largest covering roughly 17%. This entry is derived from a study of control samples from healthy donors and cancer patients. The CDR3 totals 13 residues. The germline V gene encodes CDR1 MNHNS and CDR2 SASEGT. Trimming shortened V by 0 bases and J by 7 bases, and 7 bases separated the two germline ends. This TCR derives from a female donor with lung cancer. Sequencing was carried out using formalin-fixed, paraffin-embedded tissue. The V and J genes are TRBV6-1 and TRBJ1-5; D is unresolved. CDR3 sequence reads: CASSEARLQPQHF. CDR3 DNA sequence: TGTGCCAGCAGTGAAGCGCGGCTACAGCCCCAGCATTTT.